Following are 16 T cell receptor beta chains from one sample sequenced in a study of CD8 T cells in Susac syndrome. Random hexamers primed reverse transcription of about 0.45 to 1 ug RNA. TCRdb processed the immunoSEQ multiplex PCR reads anew with MiXCR; each CDR3 protein has one entry. The repertoire has more than 150,000 distinct CDR3 sequences, about 94% of them found once; the top ten carry over 0.12%. Sequencing used CD4+ T cells from PBMCs. Receptor source: a human donor in good health.

The J gene is TRBJ2-3, the V gene TRBV15; 10 bases line up with TRBD1. V was pared by 3 bases and J by 6 bases, with 12 bases of the junction left unmatched. Germline V gene sequence: CDR1 LNHNV, CDR2 YYDKDF (reference sequence). This CDR3 is built from 17 residues. CDR3 protein: CATSRRALTGGLDTQYF. CDR3 in DNA: TGTGCCACCAGCAGGCGAGCCCTGACAGGGGGCTTGGATACGCAGTATTTT.

The genes are TRBV24-1 and TRBJ2-3; 7 nucleotides match TRBD2. This CDR3 comprises 15 residues. CDR1 is KGHDR, CDR2 SFDVKD, per germline. V was clipped by 4 bases and J by 0 bases; unmatched bases: 3. CDR3: CATSESGASTDTQYF. DNA for the CDR3: TGTGCCACCAGTGAGAGCGGGGCAAGCACAGATACGCAGTATTTT.

This clonotype was seen a single time. The J gene is TRBJ1-2, the V gene TRBV24-1; D is unresolved. CDR3 length: 11 residues. Germline V gene sequence: CDR1 KGHDR, CDR2 SFDVKD. V lost 4 bases to trimming and J lost 7 bases, with 6 bases between them. The CDR3 loop reads CATSDGVGYTF. Here the CDR3 DNA reads TGTGCCACCAGTGACGGGGTTGGCTACACCTTC.

The chain has TRBV6-6 and TRBJ2-1; TRBD1 is a possible D gene (6 bases). The V gene lost 2 bases and the J gene lost 8 bases, with 10 bases spanning the gap. CDR3 size: 13 residues. CDR1 and CDR2 from the germline V gene are MNHNY and SVGAGI (reference sequence). CDR3 in DNA: TGTGCCAGCAGTTACCCAGGGGATTATGAGCAGTTCTTC. Amino acid sequence: CASSYPGDYEQFF.

A single count supports this clonotype. The rearrangement uses TRBV29-1 and TRBJ2-2; 9 nucleotides agree with TRBD1. Germline CDR1 is SQVTM and CDR2 is ANQGSEA. With 6 bases clipped from V and 2 bases from J, the junction kept 4 bases outside the gene matches. The CDR3 is 14 amino acids. In DNA, the CDR3 is TGCAGCGTAGGGACAGGGCTCAACACCGGGGAGCTGTTTTTT. Translation gives CSVGTGLNTGELFF.

The chain joins TRBV2 to TRBJ2-3; perhaps TRBD1 as D (5 bases). The CDR3 loop spans 13 amino acids. V dropped 3 bases and J dropped 4 bases, with 8 bases sitting between them. CDR1 is SNHLY and CDR2 is FYNNEI in the germline V gene. The CDR3 nucleotides are TGTGCCAGCAGTGATTCAGGGCCAGATACGCAGTATTTT. It translates to CASSDSGPDTQYF.

The chain combines TRBV3-1 with TRBJ2-1; 8 bases are a match to TRBD1. Trimming at V came to 4 bases and at J to 7 bases, leaving 9 bases not matched to a gene. The CDR3 spans 15 residues. Germline-derived CDR1 and CDR2 are LGHDT and YNNKEL (reference sequence). CDR3 nucleotide sequence: TGTGCCAGCAGCCGACGGGACAGGACTATGAATGAGCAGTTCTTC. Its translation: CASSRRDRTMNEQFF.

V is TRBV28 and J is TRBJ1-1; D is uncertain. Trimming removed 2 bases from V and 3 bases from J, with 10 bases in between. This CDR3 is 14 amino acids long. The germline gives CDR1 MDHEN, CDR2 SYDVKM. This CDR3 is CASSLGRTDTEAFF. CDR3 coding DNA: TGTGCCAGCAGTTTAGGCCGGACGGACACTGAAGCTTTCTTT.

V gene TRBV28 combines with J gene TRBJ2-7; 11 bases map to TRBD2. The CDR3 is 15 amino acids. The V and J ends lost 2 bases and 4 bases, in that order; junction bases with no gene match: 4. CDR1 is MDHEN and CDR2 is SYDVKM in the germline V gene. This chain's CDR3 is CASSLAGLAEYEQYF. DNA for the CDR3: TGTGCCAGCAGTTTAGCGGGACTAGCGGAATACGAGCAGTACTTC.

The chain couples TRBV30 to TRBJ2-3; D is perhaps TRBD1 (6 bases). Trimming pared 4 bases from V and 0 bases from J, leaving 8 bases between. The germline V gene has CDR1 GTSNPN and CDR2 SVGIG (reference sequence). The CDR3 spans 13 residues. CDR3 bases: TGTGCCTGGAACAGGGCCAGCACAGATACGCAGTATTTT. Amino acids: CAWNRASTDTQYF.

The V and J genes are TRBV7-9 and TRBJ2-3, with D possibly being TRBD2 (5 bases). The germline CDR1 and CDR2 sequences are SEHNR and FQNEAQ (reference sequence). The CDR3 spans 11 residues. The CDR3 region has the DNA TGTGCTACCGAGGGCTTTGATACGCAGTATTTT. Translated: CATEGFDTQYF.

The chain is built from TRBV24-1 and TRBJ1-2; D not resolved. This CDR3 spans 13 amino acids. Trimming took 9 bases from V and 2 from J, leaving 12 bases between them. CDR1 KGHDR and CDR2 SFDVKD come from the germline V gene. The CDR3 sequence: CATGVAGNYGYTF. CDR3 coding DNA: TGTGCCACCGGTGTGGCGGGCAACTATGGCTACACCTTC.

This rearrangement joins TRBV20-1 to TRBJ1-2; D remains ambiguous. The germline V and J ends were trimmed by 1 base and 8 bases, with 8 bases remaining between them. Germline assignment: CDR1 DFQATT and CDR2 SNEGSKA (reference sequence). The CDR3 has 11 residues. CDR3 coding DNA: TGCAGTGCTAGAGGTGTAGGAGGCTACACCTTC. Its protein product is CSARGVGGYTF.

CDR3 bases: TGTGCCATCAGGAAAACAGGGTCCCTCCAAGAGACCCAGTACTTC. Translated, it gives CAIRKTGSLQETQYF. The chain carries TRBV10-3 and TRBJ2-5, with D perhaps TRBD1 (6 bases). Trimming removed 6 bases at V and 1 base at J, with 15 bases between. This CDR3 is built from 15 residues. CDR1 ENHRY and CDR2 SYGVKD come from the germline V gene.

This chain links TRBV20-1 with TRBJ2-5; TRBD2 agrees at 11 bases. V lost 5 bases and J lost 3; bases outside the gene matches: 14. This CDR3 has 17 residues. Germline V CDR1 and CDR2: DFQATT, SNEGSKA (reference sequence). This chain's CDR3 is CSAPDTIAGGLEETQYF. CDR3 coding DNA: TGCAGTGCTCCCGATACTATAGCGGGGGGGCTTGAAGAGACCCAGTACTTC.

This sequence joins TRBV5-4 and TRBJ1-4, with D unresolved. The CDR3 length is 14 residues. With 5 bases removed from V and 12 bases from J, the gap between germline ends came to 20 bases. Germline V gene lookup returns CDR1 SGHNT and CDR2 YYREEE (reference sequence). The CDR3 DNA reads as TGTGCCAGCAGTTCACCCGAAGGTTCGGAAGAACTGTTTTTT. This encodes CASSSPEGSEELFF.